This TCR beta chain was sequenced in a study of siplizumab effects on memory and regulatory T cells. This table comes from immunoSEQ multiplex PCR, and its TCRdb copy is limited to in-frame clones, with some not included. The sample lists 70,000 to 90,000 clones; approximately 93% were seen once. Whole-study findings and limits: Controls showed an average of around 25% Treg-derived mappable alloreactive CD4+ clones, while siplizumab showed about 75%.

A note on this clone: The antigen is undetermined.

Losses at the gene ends were 8 bases for V and 3 bases for J; bases not matched to a gene: 7. Germline lookup yields CDR1 MDHEN and CDR2 SYDVKM. This CDR3 has 13 amino acids. This chain joins TRBV28 and TRBJ2-7; 7 bases line up with TRBD1. Input material: CD8+ T cells sorted from blood. The sequence derives from a human donor in good health. Here the CDR3 reads CASGRQGFYEQYF. The CDR3 DNA sequence: TGTGCCAGCGGTCGACAGGGTTTCTACGAGCAGTACTTC. Using reference TRBV28 and TRBJ2-7 for the parts outside the CDR3, the full variable domain is DVKVTQSSRYLVKRTGEKVFLECVQDMDHENMFWYRQDPGLGLRLIYFSYDVKMKEKGDIPEGYSVSREKKERFSLILESASTNQTSMYLCASGRQGFYEQYFGPGTRLTVT.